This TCR beta chain comes out of a study of spatial heterogeneity in lung cancer (dated by TCRdb to between 2017 and 2020). Regarding the study in general: Beta-chain transcripts were consistently detected in greater numbers than alpha-chain transcripts, which likely reflected higher beta-chain transcript abundance. In tumor regions, TCR transcript counts showed a strong correlation with a T cell transcriptional module score derived from matched bulk RNA-seq. In the raw uncorrected reads, each unique combination of TCR and UMI appeared on average more than ten times. In non-small cell lung cancer, the study made a quantitative comparison of TCR alpha and beta repertoires among multiple tumor regions, matched nontumor lung and blood. Nonsynonymous mutation counts, determined by whole-exome sequencing of tumor tissue, were related to features of the TCR repertoire. Both alpha and beta chains were TCR-sequenced in samples taken at surgery, namely 220 tumor regions, approximately 63 matched nontumor lung samples and a few dozen PBMC samples. Study-level results and caveats: Counts of ubiquitous and regional expanded TCRs correlated with counts of ubiquitous and regional nonsynonymous mutations, respectively. Estimated TCR-seq coverage of tumor T cells was only around 6.7% for alpha chains and 12% to 15% for beta chains. Confirming at a functional level the hypothesis that regional TCRs recognize regional mutations was considered to require additional single-cell paired TCR alpha and beta sequencing. A correlation was observed between the number of expanded intratumoral alpha and beta TCRs and the tumor nonsynonymous mutation count.

Library construction relied on 5' RACE. For sequencing, a NextSeq 500 was employed. In the TCR library protocol, a unique molecular identifier was attached to each TCR cDNA molecule so that PCR and sequencing errors could be corrected. In the source study's methods: TCR identification, UMI-based error correction and CDR3 extraction were performed with Decombinator tools. TCRs above a frequency of 2 per 1,000, corresponding to the top 1% of the tumor frequency distribution, were defined as expanded. Expanded tumor TCRs were classed as regional if statistically deemed absent (corrected P<0.05) from at least one tumor region, otherwise ubiquitous. Renyi diversity was computed with the R vegan package after each repertoire had been subsampled 100 times to 5,000 TCRs. CDR3 similarity networks were built from amino acid triplet string-kernel similarity, with CDR3s being connected when pairwise similarity was above 0.82. TCRdb reworked the public reads: Q25 trimming with fastp, MiXCR clone assembly, productive beta chains retained. Under each unique CDR3 protein, matching rows form one entry showing the most common genes and DNA. TCRdb's processing, not the study's, gives the V and J calls here. The sample includes about 4,900 distinct CDR3 sequences, with less than 35% observed a single time. The biggest ten clones account for roughly 28% of the sample.

On this clonotype: Its antigen is still unknown. No quality values exist for individual bases; no much larger clone is one base distant.

From its cysteine to its phenylalanine, the CDR3 spans 15 amino acids. Just CDR3 DNA is preserved here, 45 bases in frame from base 1. CDR1 and CDR2 are drawn from the germline V gene (reference sequence): LNHDA, SQIVND. The V end gives up 7 bases and the J end 0 bases, leaving 5 bases in the junction not matched to a gene. What this sample's time point label stands for: sample taken at primary tumor resection. Samples were obtained from 65 to 90 patients with early-stage, untreated non-small cell lung cancer from the lung TRACERx cohort. Whole RNA extracted from tumor and nontumor lung tissue, or from cryopreserved PBMC samples, was used for TCR sequencing without cell sorting. Only patients for whom sufficient RNA was available from at least two tumor regions were selected for TCR sequencing. Tumor and adjacent nontumor lung specimens were reviewed by a lung pathologist before selection.

The TCR originated in a female donor with early-stage non-small cell lung cancer. The chain uses TRBV19 and TRBJ2-3; TRBD2 matches 9 bases in the middle. Here the sequenced sample was lung tumor tissue, taken at surgery. Here the CDR3 is given as CASNVAGASTDTQYF. The bases are TGTGCCAGTAACGTAGCGGGGGCAAGCACAGATACGCAGTATTTT.